The next 22 T cell receptor beta chains were all read from a single sample in a study of blood T cells in healthy people across ages. Alongside a J-beta primer mix, a sample-barcoded 5' primer served in a second PCR lasting about 7 to 12 cycles. TCRdb re-derived calls from the 5' RACE reads in MiXCR, one entry per CDR3 protein. This sample has fewer than 800,000 distinct CDR3 sequences; under 25% occur once, and the top ten carry 3% to 4%. Sequences were obtained from blood. These receptors originate from an older man in good health.

The chain uses TRBV10-3 and TRBJ1-1, with 8 positions matching TRBD1. Germline CDR1 ENHRY, CDR2 SYGVKD. CDR3 size: 14 residues. V lost 3 bases, J lost 4 bases, and 4 bases stayed unmatched. As DNA, the CDR3 is TGTGCCATCAGTGAAAATCAGGGGGCCACTGAAGCTTTCTTT. Protein sequence: CAISENQGATEAFF.

The CDR3 sequence: CASSLEGPSPLHF. The DNA for the CDR3 is TGTGCCAGCAGCTTGGAGGGACCCTCACCCCTCCACTTT. V and J are TRBV11-2 and TRBJ1-6, with D tentatively TRBD1 (5 bases). V lost 3 bases and J 10 bases, leaving 10 bases between the germline ends. This CDR3 is 13 amino acids long. The germline gives CDR1 SGHAT, CDR2 FQNNGV.

This clonotype turned up a few times. This chain links TRBV2 with TRBJ2-5; tentatively, D is TRBD2 (5 bases). Germline V gives CDR1 SNHLY, CDR2 FYNNEI. Trimming took 8 bases from V and 2 from J, leaving 12 bases between them. This CDR3 contains 13 residues. Here the CDR3 reads CASCSGLQETQYF. The CDR3 DNA reads TGTGCCAGCTGCAGCGGTCTTCAAGAGACCCAGTACTTC.

The chain joins TRBV6-4 to TRBJ2-5; 8 bases are shared with TRBD1. The DNA end lines up better with TRBJ2-7; the J call may be wrong. The CDR3 loop spans 13 amino acids. The germline CDR1 and CDR2 sequences are MRHNA and SNTAGT. The CDR3 DNA sequence: TGTGCCAAAACAAGACAGGGGAGCTACGAGCAGTACTTC. As protein: CAKTRQGSYEQYF.

This clonotype occurred a few times. CDR3 loop: CASSRVTGTMDSPLHF. The CDR3 DNA follows: TGTGCCAGCAGCCGTGTGACCGGGACGATGGATTCACCCCTCCACTTT. The chain recombines TRBV7-9 with TRBJ1-6; the D gene is possibly TRBD1 (5 bases). The V end was cut by 5 bases, the J end by 8 bases, with 19 bases between. Per the germline V gene, CDR1 is SEHNR and CDR2 is FQNEAQ (reference sequence). The CDR3 loop spans 16 amino acids.

V is TRBV6-5 and J is TRBJ1-1; D may be TRBD1 (6 bases). The CDR3 totals 13 residues. Looked up from germline, CDR1 is MNHEY and CDR2 is SVGAGI. Trimming took 10 bases from V and 1 from J, leaving 13 bases between them. As DNA, the CDR3 is TGTGCCACCAAGGGGGTGGGGAACACTGAAGCTTTCTTT. Translated: CATKGVGNTEAFF.

The V gene is TRBV4-3, the J gene TRBJ2-7; D is unclear. The end of the DNA aligns better with TRBJ2-1, so the J call may be wrong. The CDR3 is made up of 16 amino acids. The germline CDR1 and CDR2 sequences are LGHNA and YSLEER. The CDR3 sequence is CASSQSLVGTYNEQFF. CDR3 DNA sequence: TGCGCCAGCAGCCAAAGCCTCGTGGGAACCTACAATGAGCAGTTCTTC.

As for this clonotype: This may stem from a read error, because a much larger clone lies one nucleotide away. Here the CDR3 omits its conserved ending phenylalanine or tryptophan, so a read error is the likely source. The V and J genes are TRBV20-1 and TRBJ2-1; D gene ambiguous. The germline V gene has CDR1 DFQATT and CDR2 SNEGSKA (reference sequence). The ends were cut back, 3 bases at V and 8 bases at J, with 8 bases in the middle. This CDR3 comprises 11 residues. CDR3 DNA: TGCAGTGCTAGTCCTCGGGATGAGCAGTTCTCC. It encodes CSASPRDEQFS.

This clonotype occurred once. The CDR3 carries no conserved terminal phenylalanine or tryptophan, so it likely arises from a read error. The rearrangement links TRBV18 to TRBJ2-5, with TRBD1 as a possible D gene (6 bases). The DNA end is a closer match to TRBJ2-7, so the J assignment may be wrong. Per the germline V gene, CDR1 is KGHSH and CDR2 is LQKENI. The CDR3 is 14 residues long. CDR3 nucleotides: TGTGCCAGCTCACCTACCAGGACAGCCTACGAGCAGTACCTC. This codes for CASSPTRTAYEQYL.

V and J are TRBV6-2 or TRBV6-3 and TRBJ1-5; D not certain. Trimming pared 6 bases from V and 6 bases from J, leaving 18 bases between. CDR1 and CDR2 (germline): MNHEY, SVGEGT. The CDR3 covers 15 residues. In nucleotides, the CDR3 is TGTGCCAGCAGGCTATCTTCCCCTGGCAGTCAGCCCCAGCATTTT. This translates into CASRLSSPGSQPQHF.

This clonotype was recorded at least ten times. The J gene is TRBJ2-7, the V gene TRBV29-1; D unresolved. The CDR3 has 12 amino acids. V was pared by 4 bases and J by 2 bases, with 9 bases between. CDR1 and CDR2 (germline): SQVTM, ANQGSEA. CDR3 bases: TGCAGCGTTGTTTTGACCACCTACGAGCAGTACTTC. Its translation: CSVVLTTYEQYF.

V and J are TRBV6-1 and TRBJ1-2; D ambiguous. V was clipped by 7 bases and J by 3 bases, with 9 bases between them. The CDR3 totals 12 residues. Germline V gene data show CDR1 as MNHNS and CDR2 as SASEGT. The CDR3 sequence: CASNVPDYGYTF. The CDR3 coding sequence is TGTGCCAGCAACGTTCCCGACTATGGCTACACCTTC.

This clonotype occurred a few times. The chain joins TRBV4-1 to TRBJ1-5; D may be TRBD1 (6 bases). Germline CDR1 reads MGHRA; CDR2 reads YSYEKL. The CDR3 covers 16 residues. The ends were cut back, 4 bases at V and 0 bases at J, with 13 bases in the middle. CDR3 coding DNA: TGCGCCAGCAGCCGACAGGAGGGGGATAGCAATCAGCCCCAGCATTTT. It is translated as CASSRQEGDSNQPQHF.

CDR3 protein: CSARDRRANTEAFF. Written as DNA, the CDR3 is TGCAGTGCTAGAGATCGGAGGGCCAACACTGAAGCTTTCTTT. The chain links TRBV20-1 to TRBJ1-1, with no clear D. Trimming left V 0 bases short and J 2 bases short, with 10 bases between. Germline V gene lookup returns CDR1 DFQATT and CDR2 SNEGSKA (reference sequence). The CDR3 spans 14 residues.

This clonotype was observed a handful of times. The V gene is TRBV7-9, the J gene TRBJ1-1; 11 nucleotides match TRBD1. CDR1 and CDR2 (germline): SEHNR, FQNEAQ (reference sequence). Trimming removed 4 bases from V and 8 bases from J; junction bases left unmatched: 6. The CDR3 has 14 amino acids. The CDR3 here is CASSSSGTGGEAFF. The CDR3 region has the DNA TGTGCCAGCAGCTCGTCCGGGACAGGGGGGGAAGCTTTCTTT.

At least ten counts were recorded for this clonotype. Here the CDR3 DNA reads TGTGCCAGCAGCGCACGACTAGCAGCGAACACCGGGGAGCTGTTTTTT. The encoded protein is CASSARLAANTGELFF. The chain has TRBV9 and TRBJ2-2; the match to TRBD2 covers 7 bases. The V gene end was trimmed by 3 bases and the J gene end by 0 bases; junction bases not matched to a gene: 5. Germline-derived CDR1 and CDR2 are SGDLS and YYNGEE. This CDR3 is 16 amino acids long.

This clonotype was counted many times. This sequence joins TRBV5-1 and TRBJ1-3, with D maybe TRBD1 (5 bases). Germline V gives CDR1 SGHRS, CDR2 YFSETQ. This CDR3 is built from 15 residues. The ends were cut back, 4 bases at V and 1 base at J, with 12 bases in the middle. CDR3 nucleotides: TGCGCCAGCAGCCTCGGGACCGCGTCTGGAAACACCATATATTTT. This encodes CASSLGTASGNTIYF.

About this clonotype: Without the conserved terminal phenylalanine or tryptophan, this CDR3 likely stems from a read error. In DNA form, the CDR3 reads TGTGCCAGCAGTCTCGGGACAGGGCCCAAAGGGAGGGAGCAGTACCTC. As protein: CASSLGTGPKGREQYL. This rearrangement joins TRBV12-3 or TRBV12-4 to TRBJ2-5; 9 nucleotides match TRBD1. The CDR3 runs 16 residues. The V segment lost 5 bases and the J segment 11 bases; nucleotides outside the gene matches: 18.

There are a few counts of this clonotype. The CDR3 ends on some other residue instead of the conserved phenylalanine or tryptophan, so this is likely a read error. This CDR3 reads CVSSNSGRAGETQYS. The CDR3 DNA is TGTGTCAGCAGCAATAGCGGGAGGGCCGGGGAGACCCAGTACTCC. The chain couples TRBV7-2 to TRBJ2-5; TRBD2 matches at 11 bases. The CDR3 covers 15 residues. Germline values: CDR1 SGHTA, CDR2 FQGNSA.

This clonotype was counted between two and nine times. J is TRBJ2-5 and V is TRBV9; 7 nucleotides line up with TRBD2. The end of the DNA is better explained by TRBJ2-7, so the J call may be wrong. Germline assignment: CDR1 SGDLS and CDR2 YYNGEE. The CDR3 loop spans 14 amino acids. The CDR3 bases are TGTGCCAGCAGCCCCCATCTAGCGGATTACGAGCAGTACTTC. Protein product: CASSPHLADYEQYF.

The table lists this clonotype with a few counts. The V and J genes are TRBV5-6 and TRBJ2-5; the D gene is possibly TRBD2 (5 bases). V lost 0 bases and J 2 bases, leaving 14 bases between the germline ends. From germline, CDR1 is SGHDT and CDR2 YYEEEE. CDR3 length: 16 amino acids. DNA for the CDR3: TGTGCCAGCAGCTTGGGCCCCAGAGGGCTGCAAGAGACCCAGTACTTC. This encodes CASSLGPRGLQETQYF.

The V and J genes are TRBV20-1 and TRBJ2-7, with 10 nucleotides matching TRBD2. J was trimmed by 5 bases and V by 1 base; bases with no gene match: 5. Germline V gene sequence: CDR1 DFQATT, CDR2 SNEGSKA (reference sequence). The CDR3 covers 14 residues. This chain's CDR3 is CSARAASGSHEQYF. CDR3 DNA sequence: TGCAGTGCTAGAGCCGCTAGCGGGAGTCACGAGCAGTACTTC.